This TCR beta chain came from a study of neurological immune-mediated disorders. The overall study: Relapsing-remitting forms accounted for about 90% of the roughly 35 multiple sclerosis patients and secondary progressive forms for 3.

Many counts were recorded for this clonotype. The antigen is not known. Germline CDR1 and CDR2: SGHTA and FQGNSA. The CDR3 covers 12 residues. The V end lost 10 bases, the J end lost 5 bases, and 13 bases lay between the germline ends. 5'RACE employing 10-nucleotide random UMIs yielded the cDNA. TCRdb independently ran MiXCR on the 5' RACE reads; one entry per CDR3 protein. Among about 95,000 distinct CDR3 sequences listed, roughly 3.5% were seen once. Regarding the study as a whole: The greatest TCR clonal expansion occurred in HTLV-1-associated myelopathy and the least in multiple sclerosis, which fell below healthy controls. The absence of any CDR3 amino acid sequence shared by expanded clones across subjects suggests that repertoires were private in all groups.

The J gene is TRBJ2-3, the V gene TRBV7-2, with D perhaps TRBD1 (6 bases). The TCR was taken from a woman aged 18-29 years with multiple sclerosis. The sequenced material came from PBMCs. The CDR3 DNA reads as TGTGCCACCGGCAGGGGTAGAGATACGCAGTATTTT. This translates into CATGRGRDTQYF.